This section outlines one TCR beta chain sequence together with its context. The antigen remains undetermined. Each CDR3 protein gets one entry in TCRdb, which reprocessed the 5' RACE reads and gives no DNA. The repertoire shows some 450,000 distinct CDR3 sequences; the top ten hold about 2.6%. These data are taken from a study of monozygotic twins with inflammatory bowel disease. Broader study findings: Variability may have been added to patient repertoires by differing immunosuppressive treatments.

Source material: blood. The receptor was isolated from a human donor with ulcerative colitis or Crohn's disease, or a healthy co-twin of an affected twin (not recorded which).

The CDR3: CSARDQGTSGRNEQFF. V is TRBV20-1 and J is TRBJ2-1; TCRdb's D gene call, TRBD2, goes unchecked for lack of DNA. The CDR3 runs 16 residues. CDR1 and CDR2 (germline): DFQATT, SNEGSKA (reference sequence).